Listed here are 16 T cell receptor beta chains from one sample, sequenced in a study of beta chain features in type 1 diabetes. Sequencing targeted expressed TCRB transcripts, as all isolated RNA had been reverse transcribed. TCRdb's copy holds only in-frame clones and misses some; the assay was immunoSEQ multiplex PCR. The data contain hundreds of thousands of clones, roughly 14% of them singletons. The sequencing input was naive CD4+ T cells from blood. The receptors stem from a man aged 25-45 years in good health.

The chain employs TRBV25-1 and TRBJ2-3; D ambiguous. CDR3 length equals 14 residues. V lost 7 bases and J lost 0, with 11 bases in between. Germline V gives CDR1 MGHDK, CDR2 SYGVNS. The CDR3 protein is CASNGFRSTDTQYF. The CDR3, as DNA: TGTGCCAGCAATGGGTTCAGGAGCACAGATACGCAGTATTTT.

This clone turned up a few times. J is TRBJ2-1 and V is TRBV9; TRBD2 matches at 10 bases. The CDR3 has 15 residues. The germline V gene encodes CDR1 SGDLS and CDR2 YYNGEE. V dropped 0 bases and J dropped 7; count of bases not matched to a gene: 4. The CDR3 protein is CASSVAGSGRNEQFF. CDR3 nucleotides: TGTGCCAGCAGCGTAGCTGGTAGCGGGAGGAATGAGCAGTTCTTC.

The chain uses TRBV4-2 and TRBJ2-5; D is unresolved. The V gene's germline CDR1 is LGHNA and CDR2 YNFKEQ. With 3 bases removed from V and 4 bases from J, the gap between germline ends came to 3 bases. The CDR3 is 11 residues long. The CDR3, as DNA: TGTGCCAGCAGCCATGGAGAGACCCAGTACTTC. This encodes CASSHGETQYF.

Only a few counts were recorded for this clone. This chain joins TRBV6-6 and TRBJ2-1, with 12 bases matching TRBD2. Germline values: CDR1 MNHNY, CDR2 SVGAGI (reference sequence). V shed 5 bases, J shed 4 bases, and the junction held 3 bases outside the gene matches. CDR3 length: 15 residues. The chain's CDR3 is CASSTLAGGYNEQFF. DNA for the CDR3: TGTGCCAGCAGTACCCTAGCGGGAGGGTACAATGAGCAGTTCTTC.

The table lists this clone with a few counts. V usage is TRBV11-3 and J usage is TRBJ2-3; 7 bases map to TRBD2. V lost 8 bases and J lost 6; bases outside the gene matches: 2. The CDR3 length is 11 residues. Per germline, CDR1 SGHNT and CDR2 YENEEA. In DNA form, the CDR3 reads TGTGCCAGCCGAGCGGGGGATACGCAGTATTTT. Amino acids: CASRAGDTQYF.

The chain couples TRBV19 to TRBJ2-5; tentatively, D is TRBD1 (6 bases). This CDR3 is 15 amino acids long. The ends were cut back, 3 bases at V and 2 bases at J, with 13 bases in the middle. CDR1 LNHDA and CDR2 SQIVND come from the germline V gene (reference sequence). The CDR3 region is CASSMQGSSQETQYF. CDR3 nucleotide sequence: TGTGCCAGTAGTATGCAGGGGTCTTCTCAAGAGACCCAGTACTTC.

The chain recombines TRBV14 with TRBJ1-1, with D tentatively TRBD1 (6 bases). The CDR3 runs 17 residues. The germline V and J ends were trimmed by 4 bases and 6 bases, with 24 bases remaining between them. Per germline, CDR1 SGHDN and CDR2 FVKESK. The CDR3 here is CASSPTLRGGGDAEAFF. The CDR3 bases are TGTGCCAGCAGCCCAACTCTCAGGGGAGGAGGTGACGCTGAAGCTTTCTTT.

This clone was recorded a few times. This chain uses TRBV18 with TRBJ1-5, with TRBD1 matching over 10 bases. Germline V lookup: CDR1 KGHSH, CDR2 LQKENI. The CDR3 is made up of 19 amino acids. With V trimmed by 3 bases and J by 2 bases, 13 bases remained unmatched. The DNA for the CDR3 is TGTGCCAGCTCACCCTCACCGGGACAGGGGTTACATGGCAATCAGCCCCAGCATTTT. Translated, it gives CASSPSPGQGLHGNQPQHF.

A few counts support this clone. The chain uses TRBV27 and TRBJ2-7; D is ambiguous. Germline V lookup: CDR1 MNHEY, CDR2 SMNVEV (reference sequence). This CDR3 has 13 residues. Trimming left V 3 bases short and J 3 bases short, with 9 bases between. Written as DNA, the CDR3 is TGTGCCAGCAGTTTCAGGATACACTACGAGCAGTACTTC. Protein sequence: CASSFRIHYEQYF.

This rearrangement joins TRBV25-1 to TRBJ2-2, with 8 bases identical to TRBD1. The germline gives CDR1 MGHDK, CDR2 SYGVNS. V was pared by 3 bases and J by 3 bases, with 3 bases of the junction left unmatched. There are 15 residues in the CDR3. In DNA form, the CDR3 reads TGTGCCAGCAGTGACACAGGGGGGCACACCGGGGAGCTGTTTTTT. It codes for CASSDTGGHTGELFF.

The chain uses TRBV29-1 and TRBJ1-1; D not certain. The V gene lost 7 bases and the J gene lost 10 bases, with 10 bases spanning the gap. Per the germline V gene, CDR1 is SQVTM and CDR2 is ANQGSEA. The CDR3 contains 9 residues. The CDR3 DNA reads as TGCAGCGAGAGTCCAAGAGCTTTCTTT. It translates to CSESPRAFF.

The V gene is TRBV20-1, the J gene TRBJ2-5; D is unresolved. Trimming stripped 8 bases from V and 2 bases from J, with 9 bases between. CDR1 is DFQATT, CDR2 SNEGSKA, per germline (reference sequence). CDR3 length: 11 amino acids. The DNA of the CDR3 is TGCAGTTCGCTCTTACAAGAGACCCAGTACTTC. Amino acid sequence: CSSLLQETQYF.

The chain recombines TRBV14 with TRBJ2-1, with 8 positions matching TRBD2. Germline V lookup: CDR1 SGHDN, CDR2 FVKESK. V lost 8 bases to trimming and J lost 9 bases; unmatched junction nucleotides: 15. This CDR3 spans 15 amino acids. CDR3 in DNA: TGTGCCAGCGGAAGGGCGAGCGGGAGTTATCGTGAGCAGTTCTTC. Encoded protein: CASGRASGSYREQFF.

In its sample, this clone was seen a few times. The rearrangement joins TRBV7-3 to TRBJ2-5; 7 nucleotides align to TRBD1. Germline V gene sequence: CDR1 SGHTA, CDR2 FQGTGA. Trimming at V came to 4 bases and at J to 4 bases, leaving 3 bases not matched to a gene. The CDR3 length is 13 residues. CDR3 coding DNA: TGTGCCAGCAGCTACAGGGGCGCAGAGACCCAGTACTTC. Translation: CASSYRGAETQYF.

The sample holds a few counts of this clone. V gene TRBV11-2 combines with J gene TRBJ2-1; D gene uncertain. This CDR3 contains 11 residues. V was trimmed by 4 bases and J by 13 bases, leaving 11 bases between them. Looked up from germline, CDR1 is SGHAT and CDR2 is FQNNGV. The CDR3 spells CASSSALDQFF. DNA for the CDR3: TGTGCCAGCAGCTCAGCCTTAGATCAGTTCTTC.

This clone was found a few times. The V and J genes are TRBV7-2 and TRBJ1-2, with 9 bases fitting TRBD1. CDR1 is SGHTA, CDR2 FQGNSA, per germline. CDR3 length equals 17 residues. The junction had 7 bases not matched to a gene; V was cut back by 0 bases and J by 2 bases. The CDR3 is CASSLADRGTGNYGYTF. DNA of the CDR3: TGTGCCAGCAGCTTAGCAGATAGAGGGACAGGGAACTATGGCTACACCTTC.